This TCR beta chain was observed in a study of T-cell memory formation after mild COVID-19 (dated by TCRdb to the early 2020s). At the level of the whole study: TCR sequence clusters from the two donors were largely donor specific. In a couple of donors, T-cell clones that expanded and contracted after mild COVID-19 were tracked by sequencing TCRalpha and TCRbeta repertoires over time. The cohort comprised two young, previously healthy adult volunteers, one female and one male. The paper's findings and limits, for the study overall: Contracting CD4+ clones were found mainly in CM and EM memory subsets, while CD8+ clones were enriched in EMRA. The second-wave clones that peaked on day 37 were not confirmed to be SARS-CoV-2 specific. Clones that contracted from day 15 to 85 showed balanced CD4/CD8 phenotypes, whereas a second wave of clones that expanded from day 15 to 37 leaned towards CD4+. Some responding clones were found in pre-infection memory, which suggests that pre-existing cross-reactive memory T cells took part in the SARS-CoV-2 response. The study covered only a couple of mild cases, and larger cohorts including severe cases with pre-infection samples were considered necessary.

Ficoll-Paque density gradient centrifugation was the method used to isolate PBMCs. Sequencing relied on an Illumina NovaSeq 6000. Using 5'RACE with constant-segment primers, TCRalpha and TCRbeta cDNA libraries were constructed, with sample barcodes and unique molecular identifiers added in the process. RNA was extracted from every sample with Trizol reagent. Libraries were amplified in two PCR steps, with a second sample barcode and Illumina TruSeq adapters added in the second step. The libraries were sequenced on an Illumina NovaSeq using 2 x 150 bp paired-end reads. For the original study's pipeline: The reads were demultiplexed and collapsed into UMI-guided consensus sequences using migec v1.2.7. Using mixcr v2.1.11, UMI consensuses were aligned to TRA and TRB V and J templates and then assembled into clonotypes. Clonotypes were classified as expanded or contracted when called significant by both edgeR and NoisET, with noise models trained on biological replicates. For edgeR calls, a false discovery rate-adjusted p below 0.01 and a log2 fold-change threshold of 1 were applied. As an exploratory analysis of dynamics, max-normalized trajectories of the 1000 most abundant clonotypes were examined by PCA with hierarchical clustering. The CD4 or CD8 phenotype of responding clones was assigned using the separately sequenced CD4+ and CD8+ repertoires. TCRdb passed the public sequencing reads through fastp at Q25 and MiXCR, retaining productive beta sequences. Each CDR3 protein appears once, grouped with its most common genes and DNA. It is TCRdb's table, rather than the study itself, that gives the V and J calls and clone size. The sample table contains about 140,000 distinct CDR3 sequences; only one count was recorded for about 19% of them. The top ten clones comprise about 2% of the sample.

On this clonotype itself: Its recognized antigen is unknown. No qualities accompany the bases; no much larger clone lies one base away.

The TCR was taken from an adult woman who had mild COVID-19 (a few samples of this study predate the infection). The sample titles of this study are shuffled in the database, so cell type and time point are left out; the donor was told from shared clones. Sequencing was carried out using PBMCs or a T cell subset sorted from them (not recorded which).

The nucleotide sequence reads as follows: TGTGCCAGCAGCTCTTATGAGGAAGCCAAAAACATTCAGTACTTC. Its translation is CASSSYEEAKNIQYF. Recombination joined TRBV7-9 with TRBJ2-4; the D gene is not confidently resolved. Deletion took 4 bases off V and 0 bases off J, with a span of 10 bases between the germline ends. CDR1 and CDR2, looked up from the germline V gene (reference sequence), are SEHNR and FQNEAQ. Measured from the cysteine to the phenylalanine, the CDR3 is 15 residues long. The DNA shown is the 45-base CDR3, in frame from base 1.